Presented here are 2 T cell receptor beta chains from one specimen sequenced in a study of glioma-infiltrating T cells. Using RNA template, CDR3s of TCR alpha and beta were amplified with iRepertoire arm-PCR. Using its own MiXCR run on the multiplex PCR reads, TCRdb lists one record per CDR3 protein. The sample carries around 350,000 distinct CDR3 sequences, roughly two fifths recorded once. The specimen was glioma tissue, nonneoplastic brain tissue, or PBMCs (not recorded which). The receptors were sampled from a human donor with low-grade glioma or glioblastoma, undergoing nonglioma brain surgery, or in good health (not recorded which).

The chain couples TRBV6-1 to TRBJ2-5; possibly TRBD1 for D (5 bases). The CDR3 loop spans 15 amino acids. V was clipped by 5 bases and J by 1 base, with 14 bases between them. CDR1 is MNHNS, CDR2 SASEGT, per germline. The CDR3 here is CASSWTLSFQETQYF. The CDR3 nucleotides are TGTGCCAGCAGTTGGACACTCTCTTTCCAAGAGACCCAGTACTTC.

The genes are TRBV11-1 and TRBJ1-1, with 8 bases identical to TRBD1. V lost 1 base to trimming and J lost 1 base; unmatched junction nucleotides: 2. Germline CDR1 is SGHAT and CDR2 is FQDESV (reference sequence). This CDR3 spans 15 amino acids. CDR3 residues: CASSLGQGQNTEAFF. In nucleotides, the CDR3 is TGTGCCAGCAGCTTAGGACAGGGGCAGAACACTGAAGCTTTCTTT.